The source of this TCR beta chain is a study of technical replicates of blood from a few donors. Assay used: immunoSEQ multiplex PCR; TCRdb lists only in-frame clones, some missing. The repertoire holds some 87,000 clones, with almost 98% as singletons. Trimming removed 5 bases from V and 0 bases from J, with 11 bases in between. Germline lookup yields CDR1 LGHNA and CDR2 YNFKEQ. CDR3 length: 15 amino acids. J is TRBJ2-1 and V is TRBV4-2; D call uncertain. This sequence originates from a human donor in good health. Source material: T cells isolated from PBMCs. CDR3 sequence (DNA): TGTGCCAGCAGCAGGCAGGAAAGCTCCTACAATGAGCAGTTCTTC. It yields the protein CASSRQESSYNEQFF.